These 2 T cell receptor beta chains came from one sample sequenced in a study of Ad26.COV2.S vaccination and SARS-CoV-2 variants. Treatment reported: around 19 received Ad26.COV2.S at low or high dose, single or two shots; several received placebo; per-sample allocation not given. Each sample was drawn 63 days after the first injection (of vaccine or placebo). Measured with immunoSEQ multiplex PCR; TCRdb has only the in-frame clones, and not every one. In the table there are some 410,000 clones, around 92% of which are singletons. Sequencing was performed on peripheral blood, taken in a trial of Ad26.COV2.S vaccine versus placebo. All receptors derive from a person aged 18-65 years who received the Ad26.COV2.S COVID-19 vaccine or a placebo.

Concerning this clone itself: Distinct nucleotide sequences in the sample also encode this CDR3. This chain connects TRBV18 to TRBJ1-4; D is unclear. This CDR3 is 12 amino acids long. The V gene's germline CDR1 is KGHSH and CDR2 LQKENI. V lost 3 bases and J lost 6, with 5 bases in between. CDR3 region: CASSPGDEKLFF. For the CDR3, the DNA is TGTGCCAGCTCACCTGGGGATGAAAAACTGTTTTTT.

The chain carries TRBV11-3 and TRBJ1-5, with D hard to call. The V end was cut by 6 bases, the J end by 3 bases, with 21 bases between. CDR3 length: 17 amino acids. Germline V lookup: CDR1 SGHNT, CDR2 YENEEA. CDR3 sequence (DNA): TGTGCCAGCAGACCCTCCGGAGGGAGGGTTAACAATCAGCCCCAGCATTTT. It is translated as CASRPSGGRVNNQPQHF.